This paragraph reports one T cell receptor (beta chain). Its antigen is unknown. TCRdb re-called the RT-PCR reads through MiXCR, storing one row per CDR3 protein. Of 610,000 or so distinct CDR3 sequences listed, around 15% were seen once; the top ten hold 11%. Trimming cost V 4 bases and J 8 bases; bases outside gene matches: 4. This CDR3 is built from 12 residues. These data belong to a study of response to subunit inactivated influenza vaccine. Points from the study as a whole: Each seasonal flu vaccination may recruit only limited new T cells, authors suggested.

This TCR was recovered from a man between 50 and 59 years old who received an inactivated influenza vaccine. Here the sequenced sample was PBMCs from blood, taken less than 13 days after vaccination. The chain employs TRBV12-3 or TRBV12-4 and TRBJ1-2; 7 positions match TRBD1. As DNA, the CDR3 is TGTGCCAGCAGTTCAGGGGGAAGCGGCTACACCTTC. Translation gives CASSSGGSGYTF.